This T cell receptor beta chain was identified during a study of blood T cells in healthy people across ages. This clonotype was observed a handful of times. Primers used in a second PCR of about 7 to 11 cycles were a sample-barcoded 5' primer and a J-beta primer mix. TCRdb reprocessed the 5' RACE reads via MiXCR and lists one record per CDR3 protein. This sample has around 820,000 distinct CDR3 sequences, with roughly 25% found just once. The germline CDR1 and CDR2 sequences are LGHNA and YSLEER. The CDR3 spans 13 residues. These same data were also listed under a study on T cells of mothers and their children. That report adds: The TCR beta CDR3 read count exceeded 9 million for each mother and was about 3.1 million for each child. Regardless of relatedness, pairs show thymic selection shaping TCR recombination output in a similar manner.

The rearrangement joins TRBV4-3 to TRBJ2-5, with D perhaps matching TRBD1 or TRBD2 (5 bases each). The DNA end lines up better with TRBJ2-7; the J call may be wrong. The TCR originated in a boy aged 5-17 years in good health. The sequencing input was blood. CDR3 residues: CASSPGRGLEQYF. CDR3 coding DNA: TGCGCCAGCAGCCCCGGACGGGGCCTCGAGCAGTACTTC.